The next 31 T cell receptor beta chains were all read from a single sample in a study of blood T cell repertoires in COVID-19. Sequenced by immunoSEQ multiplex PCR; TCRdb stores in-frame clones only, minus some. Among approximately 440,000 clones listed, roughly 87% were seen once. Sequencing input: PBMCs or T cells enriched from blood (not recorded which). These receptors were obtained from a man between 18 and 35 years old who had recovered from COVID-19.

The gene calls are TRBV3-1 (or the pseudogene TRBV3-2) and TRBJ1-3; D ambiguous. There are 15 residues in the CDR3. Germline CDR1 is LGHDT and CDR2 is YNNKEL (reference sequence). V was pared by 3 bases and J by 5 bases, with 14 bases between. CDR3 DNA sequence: TGTGCCAGCAGCCATTCAGCAGGATTCAGAAACACCATATATTTT. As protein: CASSHSAGFRNTIYF.

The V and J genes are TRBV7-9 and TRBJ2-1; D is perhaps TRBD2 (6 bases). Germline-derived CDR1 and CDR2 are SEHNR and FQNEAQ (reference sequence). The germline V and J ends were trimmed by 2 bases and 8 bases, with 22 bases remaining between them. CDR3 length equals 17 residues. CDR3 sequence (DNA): TGTGCCAGCAGCTTATTTCTTAGCGGCCGAGGGCGGGATGAGCAGTTCTTC. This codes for CASSLFLSGRGRDEQFF.

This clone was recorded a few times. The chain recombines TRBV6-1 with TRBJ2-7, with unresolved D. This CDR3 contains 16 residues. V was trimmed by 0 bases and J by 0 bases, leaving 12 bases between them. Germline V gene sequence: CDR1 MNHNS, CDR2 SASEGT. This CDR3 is CASSEAPAASSYEQYF. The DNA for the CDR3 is TGTGCCAGCAGTGAAGCGCCTGCGGCGAGCTCCTACGAGCAGTACTTC.

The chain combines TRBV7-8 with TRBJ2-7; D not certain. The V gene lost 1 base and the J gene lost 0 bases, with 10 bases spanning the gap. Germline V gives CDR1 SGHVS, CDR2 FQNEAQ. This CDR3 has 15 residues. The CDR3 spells CASSLGRGGSYEQYF. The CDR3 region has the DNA TGTGCCAGCAGCTTAGGTCGCGGTGGCTCCTACGAGCAGTACTTC.

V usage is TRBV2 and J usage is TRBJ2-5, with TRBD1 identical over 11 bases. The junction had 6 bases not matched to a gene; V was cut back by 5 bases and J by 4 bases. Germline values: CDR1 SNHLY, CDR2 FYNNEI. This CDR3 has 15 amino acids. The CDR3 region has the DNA TGTGCCAGCAGTAGGGACAGGGGGAGGGCAGAGACCCAGTACTTC. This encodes CASSRDRGRAETQYF.

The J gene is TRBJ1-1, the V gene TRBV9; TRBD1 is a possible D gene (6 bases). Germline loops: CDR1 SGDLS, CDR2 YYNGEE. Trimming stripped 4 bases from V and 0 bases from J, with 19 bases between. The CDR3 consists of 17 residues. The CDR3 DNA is TGTGCCAGCAGCTCTGCCTCCAGCAGGGGCATGAACACTGAAGCTTTCTTT. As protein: CASSSASSRGMNTEAFF.

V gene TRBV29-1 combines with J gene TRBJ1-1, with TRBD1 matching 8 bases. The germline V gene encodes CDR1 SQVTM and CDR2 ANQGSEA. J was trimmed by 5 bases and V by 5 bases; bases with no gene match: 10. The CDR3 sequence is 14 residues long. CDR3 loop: CSVYRAGGKTEAFF. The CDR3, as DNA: TGCAGCGTTTACCGTGCAGGGGGCAAGACTGAAGCTTTCTTT.

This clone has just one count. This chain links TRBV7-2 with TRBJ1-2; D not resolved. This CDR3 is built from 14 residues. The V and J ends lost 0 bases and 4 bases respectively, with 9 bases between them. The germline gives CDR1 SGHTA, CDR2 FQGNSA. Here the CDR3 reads CASSLAAGLYGYTF. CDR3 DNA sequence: TGTGCCAGCAGCTTAGCGGCGGGCCTCTATGGCTACACCTTC.

CDR3 sequence reads: CASSLAIGGSGYTF. CDR3 nucleotide sequence: TGTGCCAGCAGCTTGGCCATAGGGGGATCTGGCTACACCTTC. The V gene is TRBV7-8, the J gene TRBJ1-2, with a weak D call TRBD1 (6 bases). Germline values: CDR1 SGHVS, CDR2 FQNEAQ. V shed 3 bases and J shed 7 bases, with 15 bases lying between them. CDR3 length equals 14 residues.

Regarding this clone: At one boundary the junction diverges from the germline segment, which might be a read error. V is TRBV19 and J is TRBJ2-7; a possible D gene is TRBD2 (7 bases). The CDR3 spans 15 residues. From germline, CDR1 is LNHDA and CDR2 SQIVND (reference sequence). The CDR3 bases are TGTGCTAGTAGTCCCCGAGGGGGAGGGTCCTACGAGCAGTACTTC. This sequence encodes CASSPRGGGSYEQYF. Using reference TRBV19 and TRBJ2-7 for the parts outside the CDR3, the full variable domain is DGGITQSPKYLFRKEGQNVTLSCEQNLNHDAMYWYRQDPGQGLRLIYYSQIVNDFQKGDIAEGYSVSREKKESFPLTVTSAQKNPTAFYLCASSPRGGGSYEQYFGPGTRLTVT.

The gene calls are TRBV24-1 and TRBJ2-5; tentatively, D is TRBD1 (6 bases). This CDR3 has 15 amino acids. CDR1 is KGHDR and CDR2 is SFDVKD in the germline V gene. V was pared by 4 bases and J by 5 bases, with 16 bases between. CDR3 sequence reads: CATSEHTQGMETQYF. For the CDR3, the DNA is TGTGCCACCAGTGAACATACACAGGGTATGGAGACCCAGTACTTC.

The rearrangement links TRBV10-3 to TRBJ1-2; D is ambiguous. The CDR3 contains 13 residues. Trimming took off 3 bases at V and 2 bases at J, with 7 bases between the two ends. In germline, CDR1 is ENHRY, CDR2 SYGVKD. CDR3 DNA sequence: TGTGCCATCAGTGATGCTACCAACTATGGCTACACCTTC. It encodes CAISDATNYGYTF.

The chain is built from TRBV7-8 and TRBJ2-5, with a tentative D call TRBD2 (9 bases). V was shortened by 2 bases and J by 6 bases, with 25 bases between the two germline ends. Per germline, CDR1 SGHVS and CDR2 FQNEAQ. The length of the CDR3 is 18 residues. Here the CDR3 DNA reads TGTGCCAGCAGCTTAACAGGGGGAGAACTAGCGGGTGTCCAGACCCAGTACTTC. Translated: CASSLTGGELAGVQTQYF.

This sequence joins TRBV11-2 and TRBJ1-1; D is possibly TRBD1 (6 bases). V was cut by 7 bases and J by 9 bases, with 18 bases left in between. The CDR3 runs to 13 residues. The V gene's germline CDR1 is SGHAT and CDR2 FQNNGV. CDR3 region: CASTLSRGAQAFF. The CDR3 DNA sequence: TGTGCCAGCACCCTATCCAGGGGCGCCCAAGCTTTCTTT.

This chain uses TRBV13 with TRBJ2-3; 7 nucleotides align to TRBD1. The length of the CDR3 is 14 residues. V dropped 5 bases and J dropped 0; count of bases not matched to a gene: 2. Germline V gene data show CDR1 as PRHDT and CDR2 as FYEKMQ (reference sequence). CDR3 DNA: TGTGCCAGCAGCCGGGGACAGAGCACAGATACGCAGTATTTT. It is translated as CASSRGQSTDTQYF.

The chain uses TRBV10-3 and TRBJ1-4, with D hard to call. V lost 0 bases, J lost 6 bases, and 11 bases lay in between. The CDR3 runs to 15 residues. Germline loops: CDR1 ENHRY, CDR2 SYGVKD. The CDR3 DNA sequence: TGTGCCATCAGTGAGTCGCTGAGCCCGGATGAAAAACTGTTTTTT. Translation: CAISESLSPDEKLFF.

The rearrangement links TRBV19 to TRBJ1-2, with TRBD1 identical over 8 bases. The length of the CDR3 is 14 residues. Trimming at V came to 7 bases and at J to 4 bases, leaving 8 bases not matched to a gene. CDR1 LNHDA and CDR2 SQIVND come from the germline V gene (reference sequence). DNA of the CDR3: TGTGCCAGTAACCTCCGGGACAGGCCCTATGGCTACACCTTC. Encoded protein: CASNLRDRPYGYTF.

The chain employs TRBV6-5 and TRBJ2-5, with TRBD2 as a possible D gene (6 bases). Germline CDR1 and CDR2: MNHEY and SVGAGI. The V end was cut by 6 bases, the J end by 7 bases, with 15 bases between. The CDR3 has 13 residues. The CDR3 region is CASSSRWGGTQYF. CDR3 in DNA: TGTGCCAGCAGCTCCCGGTGGGGAGGGACCCAGTACTTC.

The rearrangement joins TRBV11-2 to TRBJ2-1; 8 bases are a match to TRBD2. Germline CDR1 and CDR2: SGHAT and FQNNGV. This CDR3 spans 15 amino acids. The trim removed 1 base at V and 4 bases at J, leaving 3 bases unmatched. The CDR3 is CASSLGGGKYNEQFF. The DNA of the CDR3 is TGTGCCAGCAGCTTAGGCGGGGGGAAGTACAATGAGCAGTTCTTC.

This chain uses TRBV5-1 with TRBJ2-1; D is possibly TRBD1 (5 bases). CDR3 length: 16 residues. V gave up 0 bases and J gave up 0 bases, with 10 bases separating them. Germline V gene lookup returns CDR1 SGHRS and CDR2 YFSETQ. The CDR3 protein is CASSLVARDSYNEQFF. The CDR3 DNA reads TGCGCCAGCAGCTTGGTAGCCAGGGACTCCTACAATGAGCAGTTCTTC.

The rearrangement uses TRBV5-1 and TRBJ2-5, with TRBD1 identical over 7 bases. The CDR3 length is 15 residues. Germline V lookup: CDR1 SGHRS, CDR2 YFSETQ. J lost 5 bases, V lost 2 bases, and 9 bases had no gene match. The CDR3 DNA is TGCGCCAGCAGCTTCAAGGGGGCTTCGCAGGAGACCCAGTACTTC. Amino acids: CASSFKGASQETQYF.

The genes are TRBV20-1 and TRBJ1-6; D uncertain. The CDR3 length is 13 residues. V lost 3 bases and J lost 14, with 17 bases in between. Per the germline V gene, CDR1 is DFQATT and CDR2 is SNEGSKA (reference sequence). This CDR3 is CSASERQRYTLHF. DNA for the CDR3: TGCAGTGCTAGTGAACGGCAGAGGTATACCCTCCACTTT.

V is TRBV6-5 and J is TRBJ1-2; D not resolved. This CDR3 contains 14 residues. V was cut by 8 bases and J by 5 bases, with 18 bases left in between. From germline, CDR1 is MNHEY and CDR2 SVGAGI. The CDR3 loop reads CASAKGGRSYGYTF. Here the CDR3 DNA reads TGTGCCAGCGCTAAGGGCGGGCGGTCGTATGGCTACACCTTC.

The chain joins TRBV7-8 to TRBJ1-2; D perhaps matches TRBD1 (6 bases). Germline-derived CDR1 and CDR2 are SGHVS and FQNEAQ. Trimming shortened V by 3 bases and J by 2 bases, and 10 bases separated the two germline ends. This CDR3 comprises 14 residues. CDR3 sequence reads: CASSFIGQNYGYTF. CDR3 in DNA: TGTGCCAGCAGCTTTATAGGACAGAACTATGGCTACACCTTC.

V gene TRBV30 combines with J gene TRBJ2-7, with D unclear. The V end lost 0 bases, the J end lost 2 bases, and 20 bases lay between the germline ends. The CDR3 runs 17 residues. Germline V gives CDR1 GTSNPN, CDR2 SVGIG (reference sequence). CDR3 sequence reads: CAWSVFQSEYTTYEQYF. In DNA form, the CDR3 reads TGTGCCTGGAGTGTATTTCAGAGCGAGTACACAACCTACGAGCAGTACTTC.

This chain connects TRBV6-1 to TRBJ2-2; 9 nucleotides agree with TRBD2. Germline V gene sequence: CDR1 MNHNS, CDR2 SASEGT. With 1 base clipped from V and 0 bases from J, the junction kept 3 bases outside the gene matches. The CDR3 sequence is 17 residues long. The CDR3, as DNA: TGTGCCAGCAGTGAAGTAGCGGGGGCCGCGAACACCGGGGAGCTGTTTTTT. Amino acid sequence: CASSEVAGAANTGELFF.

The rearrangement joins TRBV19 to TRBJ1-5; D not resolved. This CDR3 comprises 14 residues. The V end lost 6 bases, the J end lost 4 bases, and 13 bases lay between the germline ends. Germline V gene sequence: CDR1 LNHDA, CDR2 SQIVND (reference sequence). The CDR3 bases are TGTGCCAGTAGCCTTGCCCCCCAGAATCAGCCCCAGCATTTT. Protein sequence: CASSLAPQNQPQHF.

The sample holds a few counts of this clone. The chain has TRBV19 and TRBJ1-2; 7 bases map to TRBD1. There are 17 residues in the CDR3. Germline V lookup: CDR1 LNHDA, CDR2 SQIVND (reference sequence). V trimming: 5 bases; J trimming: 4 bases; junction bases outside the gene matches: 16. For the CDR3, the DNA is TGTGCCAGTAGTTTTTTCCCCCCCACCCGACAGGGCTATGGCTACACCTTC. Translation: CASSFFPPTRQGYGYTF.

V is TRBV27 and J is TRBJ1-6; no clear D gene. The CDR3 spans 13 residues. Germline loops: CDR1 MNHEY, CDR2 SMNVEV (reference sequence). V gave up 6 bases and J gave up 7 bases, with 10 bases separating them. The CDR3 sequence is CASSRLGNSPLHF. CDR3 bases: TGTGCCAGCAGCCGACTAGGCAATTCACCCCTCCACTTT.

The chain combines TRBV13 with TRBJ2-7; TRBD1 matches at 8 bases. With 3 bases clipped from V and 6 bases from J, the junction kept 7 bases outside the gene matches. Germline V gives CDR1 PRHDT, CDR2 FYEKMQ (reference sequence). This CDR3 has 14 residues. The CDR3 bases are TGTGCCAGCAGCTTCGGCCAGGGGGCCGTCGAGCAGTACTTC. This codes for CASSFGQGAVEQYF.

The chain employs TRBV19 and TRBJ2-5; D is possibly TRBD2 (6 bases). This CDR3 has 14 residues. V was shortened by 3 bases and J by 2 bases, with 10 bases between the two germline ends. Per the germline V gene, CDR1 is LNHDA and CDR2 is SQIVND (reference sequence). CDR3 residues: CASSISGVQETQYF. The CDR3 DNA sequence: TGTGCCAGTAGTATTAGCGGCGTACAAGAGACCCAGTACTTC.